This record covers a single T cell receptor beta chain. The antigen is unknown. The data were taken from a study of blood T cell dynamics during melanoma immunotherapy. Across the study: Patients with metastatic melanoma got pembrolizumab or nivolumab-ipilimumab as first-line care.

The study, taken as a whole, reports: Clones driving repertoire changes may be melanoma-specific or general immune activation. PBMC repertoires of eventual disease-control patients split at W3 into clonality or diversity gains.

Time point reported: week 3, after first cycle of checkpoint inhibitor. Each bulk PBMC sample had about 350 ng DNA loaded. Sequenced by immunoSEQ multiplex PCR; TCRdb stores in-frame clones only, minus some. The sample lists 9,500 to 15,000 clones, 88% seen once, with roughly 3.9% in the top ten. The V gene's germline CDR1 is SEHNR and CDR2 FQNEAQ (reference sequence). V shed 5 bases and J shed 10 bases, with 20 bases lying between them. The CDR3 spans 15 residues. This sample comprised blood, obtained from a patient treated with checkpoint blockade. This TCR derives from a human donor with melanoma. The rearrangement joins TRBV7-9 to TRBJ1-4; the D gene is possibly TRBD1 (5 bases). The CDR3 DNA is TGTGCCAGCAGCCCACCCGGGACTGATGAGGGAAAACTGTTTTTT. Translation: CASSPPGTDEGKLFF.